The 18 T cell receptor beta chains below all came from one sample that was sequenced in a study of CD4+ T cells in melanoma. Profiled with immunoSEQ multiplex PCR; TCRdb holds only in-frame clones, not every one. Here the sample spans roughly 120,000 clones, 92% being singletons. The specimen sequenced was peripheral blood. The receptors here all came from a human donor with melanoma.

CDR3 DNA: TGTGCCAGCAGTTACCGGGGCTGGGACAAAAACATTCAGTACTTC. Protein: CASSYRGWDKNIQYF. The chain recombines TRBV6-5 with TRBJ2-4; possibly TRBD1 or TRBD2 for D (5 bases each). The CDR3 has 15 amino acids. The germline V gene has CDR1 MNHEY and CDR2 SVGAGI. The V end was cut by 2 bases, the J end by 3 bases, with 11 bases between.

The chain combines TRBV2 with TRBJ2-1, with D tentatively TRBD2 (6 bases). V was trimmed by 5 bases and J by 10 bases, leaving 9 bases between them. The CDR3 is 11 residues long. CDR1 is SNHLY, CDR2 FYNNEI, per germline. CDR3 sequence (DNA): TGTGCCAGCAGTATGGCGGGGGAGCAGTTCTTC. Amino acids: CASSMAGEQFF.

This clone came up once. The CDR3 sequence: CASSLEGTANSPLHF. The DNA for the CDR3 is TGTGCCAGCAGCTTAGAGGGCACTGCAAATTCACCCCTCCACTTT. This chain uses TRBV7-6 with TRBJ1-6; D uncertain. V was cut by 1 base and J by 7 bases, with 11 bases left in between. Germline V lookup: CDR1 SGHVS, CDR2 FNYEAQ. This CDR3 is 15 amino acids long.

V is TRBV19 and J is TRBJ2-7; D might be TRBD1 or TRBD2, each matching 5 bases. This CDR3 contains 13 residues. Between the trimmed V and J ends, which lost 7 bases and 6 bases, there was a span of 16 bases. Germline-derived CDR1 and CDR2 are LNHDA and SQIVND (reference sequence). The CDR3 protein is CASTSTGGAEQYF. CDR3 nucleotide sequence: TGTGCCAGTACCTCAACAGGAGGAGCCGAGCAGTACTTC.

The V call is TRBV27, the J call TRBJ2-7; TRBD2 is a possible D gene (6 bases). The CDR3 spans 14 residues. V was clipped by 4 bases and J by 2 bases, with 12 bases between them. Germline CDR1 and CDR2: MNHEY and SMNVEV (reference sequence). The CDR3 protein is CASSSRDSTYEQYF. As DNA, the CDR3 is TGTGCCAGCAGTTCCCGGGACTCCACCTACGAGCAGTACTTC.

This rearrangement joins TRBV5-1 to TRBJ2-1, with 11 bases fitting TRBD2. CDR1 and CDR2 (germline): SGHRS, YFSETQ. The CDR3 sequence is 16 residues long. After removal of 4 bases from V and 6 bases from J, the junction contained 9 bases not matched to a gene. DNA of the CDR3: TGCGCCAGCAGCCCCTCCACTAGCGGGAGTTTCAATGAGCAGTTCTTC. Translated: CASSPSTSGSFNEQFF.

The J gene is TRBJ1-2, the V gene TRBV6-6, with D perhaps matching TRBD1 (5 bases). Trimming stripped 3 bases from V and 8 bases from J, with 13 bases between. The CDR3 covers 13 residues. Germline V gene data show CDR1 as MNHNY and CDR2 as SVGAGI (reference sequence). The CDR3, as DNA: TGTGCCAGCAGTTATGTCCTTGAGGGGGGCTACACCTTC. It codes for CASSYVLEGGYTF.

CDR3 loop: CASSRRQSIETQYF. The CDR3 nucleotides are TGTGCCAGCTCACGTCGACAGTCTATAGAGACCCAGTACTTC. The chain carries TRBV18 and TRBJ2-5, with a weak D call TRBD1 (5 bases). V was shortened by 4 bases and J by 4 bases, with 13 bases between the two germline ends. CDR1 is KGHSH and CDR2 is LQKENI in the germline V gene. The CDR3 length is 14 residues.

The rearrangement joins TRBV9 to TRBJ1-1; D call uncertain. Between the trimmed V and J ends, which lost 0 bases and 5 bases, there was a span of 8 bases. CDR3 length: 13 amino acids. The germline V gene encodes CDR1 SGDLS and CDR2 YYNGEE. As DNA, the CDR3 is TGTGCCAGCAGCGTAGGTCCAGTGACTGAAGCTTTCTTT. It is translated as CASSVGPVTEAFF.

Only one count was recorded for this clone. The J gene is TRBJ2-7, the V gene TRBV5-5, with D perhaps TRBD1 (5 bases). There are 19 residues in the CDR3. V dropped 0 bases and J dropped 6 bases, with 28 bases sitting between them. The V gene's germline CDR1 is SGHKS and CDR2 YYEKEE (reference sequence). The CDR3 bases are TGTGCCAGCAGCTTGGTGATTTCAGGGTTGAGACCTGTTCGTCTCGAGCAGTACTTC. This codes for CASSLVISGLRPVRLEQYF.

The V and J genes are TRBV5-1 and TRBJ2-5; the D call may be TRBD1 or TRBD2 (5 bases each). This CDR3 region has 15 residues. From germline, CDR1 is SGHRS and CDR2 YFSETQ. V lost 4 bases, J lost 4 bases, and 17 bases lay in between. The CDR3 sequence is CASSLAGTRGETQYF. The CDR3 coding sequence is TGCGCCAGCAGCCTCGCCGGGACGAGGGGAGAGACCCAGTACTTC. Looking up the rest from reference TRBV5-1 and TRBJ2-5 gives the full variable domain: KAGVTQTPRYLIKTRGQQVTLSCSPISGHRSVSWYQQTPGQGLQFLFEYFSETQRNKGNFPGRFSGRQFSNSRSEMNVSTLELGDSALYLCASSLAGTRGETQYFGPGTRLLVL.

This sequence joins TRBV7-6 and TRBJ1-4, with TRBD1 identical over 9 bases. This CDR3 has 17 amino acids. V lost 2 bases, J lost 6 bases, and 10 bases stayed unmatched. Germline CDR1 SGHVS, CDR2 FNYEAQ. As DNA, the CDR3 is TGTGCCAGCAGCTTAAGGGGAAGGGGACAGGGAGATGAAAAACTGTTTTTT. Residues: CASSLRGRGQGDEKLFF.

This chain uses TRBV15 with TRBJ1-1; tentative D call: TRBD1 (5 bases). Germline CDR1 LNHNV, CDR2 YYDKDF (reference sequence). V was shortened by 9 bases and J by 0 bases, with 14 bases between the two germline ends. The CDR3 has 14 amino acids. The CDR3 reads CATRAPGLNTEAFF. For the CDR3, the DNA is TGTGCCACTCGGGCGCCAGGGCTGAACACTGAAGCTTTCTTT.

The chain carries TRBV30 and TRBJ1-2; D gene unclear. Trimming shortened V by 5 bases and J by 5 bases, and 6 bases separated the two germline ends. This CDR3 comprises 10 residues. The germline CDR1 and CDR2 sequences are GTSNPN and SVGIG (reference sequence). In DNA, the CDR3 is TGTGCCTGGCTAGGGTATGGCTACACCTTC. It specifies CAWLGYGYTF.

A single count supports this clone. The chain joins TRBV7-6 to TRBJ1-2, with TRBD1 matching over 7 bases. The CDR3 contains 14 residues. CDR1 is SGHVS and CDR2 is FNYEAQ in the germline V gene. V lost 5 bases to trimming and J lost 3 bases; unmatched junction nucleotides: 6. The CDR3 is CASSATGTDYGYTF. In nucleotides, the CDR3 is TGTGCCAGCAGCGCCACTGGGACAGACTATGGCTACACCTTC. The variable domain in full, with the rest retrieved from reference TRBV7-6 and TRBJ1-2, is GAGVSQSPRYKVTKRGQDVALRCDPISGHVSLYWYRQALGQGPEFLTYFNYEAQQDKSGLPNDRFSAERPEGSISTLTIQRTEQRDSAMYRCASSATGTDYGYTFGSGTRLTVV.

The V call is TRBV6-1, the J call TRBJ1-1, with D maybe TRBD1 (6 bases). Deletions cut 7 bases from V and 4 bases from J, with 7 bases between. Germline V lookup: CDR1 MNHNS, CDR2 SASEGT. This CDR3 has 11 residues. CDR3 protein: CASKGVTEAFF. The DNA of the CDR3 is TGTGCCAGCAAGGGGGTCACTGAAGCTTTCTTT.

The chain has TRBV4-1 and TRBJ2-5; 7 bases are a match to TRBD2. Looked up from germline, CDR1 is MGHRA and CDR2 is YSYEKL. The CDR3 totals 14 residues. The V segment lost 1 base and the J segment 3 bases; nucleotides outside the gene matches: 2. The CDR3 reads CASSQVGGEETQYF. CDR3 DNA: TGCGCCAGCAGCCAAGTGGGAGGGGAAGAGACCCAGTACTTC.

This chain's CDR3 is CASSIGGGTGELFF. Here the CDR3 DNA reads TGTGCCAGCTCGATCGGCGGGGGAACCGGGGAGCTGTTTTTT. The chain employs TRBV6-1 and TRBJ2-2; 7 bases agree with TRBD2. This CDR3 is built from 14 residues. Germline V gives CDR1 MNHNS, CDR2 SASEGT. J lost 5 bases, V lost 8 bases, and 8 bases had no gene match.